These T cell receptor beta chains were read from a single sample in a study of cytomegalovirus exposure and HLA in healthy donors. Generated by immunoSEQ multiplex PCR, the TCRdb table keeps only in-frame clones and is missing some. The sample has 96,000 or so clones; the top ten hold less than 7%. Source material: PBMCs. Every receptor here comes from a girl aged 5 to 17 in good health and CMV-seropositive. CDR3s include the opening cysteine and the closing phenylalanine or tryptophan. Fields, in order: J gene, D gene, V gene, CDR3 protein, CDR3 DNA. D genes are given only for firm matches.

TRBJ2-2 | TRBD1 | TRBV5-6 | CASSTGASLSYTGELFF | TGTGCCAGCTCGACAGGGGCCTCCCTTTCCTACACCGGGGAGCTGTTTTTT
TRBJ2-7 | - | TRBV29-1 | CSVGDRNSYEQYF | TGCAGCGTCGGCGACAGAAACTCCTACGAGCAGTACTTC
TRBJ2-7 | TRBD1 | TRBV7-9 | CASSKKTGTPYEQYF | TGTGCCAGCAGCAAAAAGACAGGGACCCCGTACGAGCAGTACTTC
TRBJ2-5 | - | TRBV5-1 | CASSLAPQAGETQYF | TGCGCCAGCAGCTTGGCCCCTCAGGCCGGAGAGACCCAGTACTTC
TRBJ2-5 | TRBD2 | TRBV2 | CASSETSGGPKTQYF | TGTGCCAGCAGTGAGACTAGCGGGGGGCCCAAGACCCAGTACTTC
TRBJ1-6 | - | TRBV5-4 | CASSLEGENSPLHF | TGTGCCAGCAGCTTGGAGGGGGAAAATTCACCCCTCCACTTT
TRBJ1-2 | - | TRBV4-1 | CASSQEWSDGYTF | TGCGCCAGCAGCCAAGAGTGGTCAGATGGCTACACCTTC
TRBJ1-1 | - | TRBV10-2 | CASSPGGTEAFF | TGCGCCAGCAGCCCGGGGGGCACTGAAGCTTTCTTT
TRBJ2-2 | TRBD1 | TRBV27 | CASRNTGVRELFF | TGTGCCAGCAGAAATACAGGGGTTCGGGAGCTGTTTTTT
TRBJ1-6 | - | TRBV11-2 | CASSLGLVYSPLPF | TGTGCCAGCAGCTTAGGGCTCGTTTATTCACCCCTCCCCTTT
TRBJ2-1 | TRBD2 | TRBV13 | CASSLATSGGTQQFF | TGTGCCAGCAGCTTAGCGACTAGCGGGGGGACTCAGCAGTTCTTC
TRBJ2-3 | TRBD1 | TRBV7-9 | CASSETGAHTDTQYF | TGTGCCAGCAGCGAAACAGGGGCCCACACAGATACGCAGTATTTT
TRBJ2-3 | - | TRBV28 | CASSSGSTDTQYF | TGTGCCAGCAGTAGCGGTAGCACAGATACGCAGTATTTT
TRBJ2-7 | TRBD1 | TRBV5-4 | CASKGQGRTYEQYF | TGTGCCAGCAAAGGACAGGGAAGGACCTACGAGCAGTACTTC
TRBJ1-5 | - | TRBV5-6 | CASSLVGSQPQHF | TGTGCCAGCAGCTTGGTTGGTAGCCAGCCCCAGCATTTT
TRBJ2-2 | TRBD2 | TRBV4-1 | CASSQGAPWRGGDTGELFF | TGCGCCAGCAGCCAAGGAGCCCCGTGGCGGGGGGGCGACACCGGGGAGCTGTTTTTT
TRBJ2-7 | TRBD1 | TRBV7-9 | CASSFTGTVPEQYF | TGTGCCAGCAGCTTCACAGGGACAGTTCCCGAGCAGTACTTC
TRBJ1-6 | TRBD1 | TRBV5-4 | CASSLPGQRVSPLHF | TGTGCCAGCAGCTTGCCGGGACAGCGAGTTTCACCCCTCCACTTT
TRBJ2-5 | TRBD2 | TRBV5-1 | CASSFGSSGGQETQYF | TGCGCCAGCAGCTTCGGATCTAGCGGGGGGCAAGAGACCCAGTACTTC
TRBJ2-1 | - | TRBV7-3 | CASSLGGHPNEQFF | TGTGCCAGCAGCTTAGGCGGACATCCCAATGAGCAGTTCTTC
TRBJ1-2 | - | TRBV9 | CASSAEVYGYTF | TGTGCCAGCAGCGCCGAGGTTTATGGCTACACCTTC
TRBJ1-5 | - | TRBV6-5 | CASSPDWSNQPQHF | TGTGCCAGCTCTCCTGACTGGTCAAATCAGCCCCAGCATTTT
TRBJ2-2 | - | TRBV7-3 | CASSHSRDTGELFF | TGTGCCAGCAGCCACTCGAGGGACACCGGGGAGCTGTTTTTT
TRBJ1-5 | - | TRBV5-6 | CASTLGSGQPQHF | TGTGCCAGCACCCTAGGCAGCGGGCAGCCCCAGCATTTT
TRBJ1-1 | - | TRBV19 | CASSILRGSTEAFF | TGTGCCAGTAGTATTCTACGGGGAAGCACTGAAGCTTTCTTT
TRBJ2-2 | - | TRBV19 | CASQEGTTNTGELFF | TGTGCCAGCCAAGAGGGAACCACGAACACCGGGGAGCTGTTTTTT
TRBJ2-3 | - | TRBV29-1 | CSVDPGYTDTQYF | TGCAGCGTTGATCCAGGGTATACAGATACGCAGTATTTT
TRBJ2-3 | - | TRBV18 | CASSPDWTLSTDTQYF | TGTGCCAGCTCACCCGACTGGACACTCTCCACAGATACGCAGTATTTT
TRBJ2-2 | TRBD2 | TRBV7-2 | CASSFSGGALNTGELFF | TGTGCCAGCAGCTTTAGCGGGGGGGCACTGAACACCGGGGAGCTGTTTTTT
TRBJ2-1 | TRBD2 | TRBV9 | CASSDPGAGSYNEQFF | TGTGCCAGCAGCGATCCTGGAGCGGGGAGTTACAATGAGCAGTTCTTC
TRBJ2-5 | - | TRBV7-9 | CASSQEGVPETQYF | TGTGCCAGCAGCCAAGAGGGAGTCCCAGAGACCCAGTACTTC
TRBJ2-7 | TRBD1 | TRBV7-9 | CATRSPPTDRGHEQYF | TGTGCCACGCGGTCCCCCCCAACGGACAGGGGGCACGAGCAGTACTTC
TRBJ1-3 | TRBD1 | TRBV4-2 | CASSQDRDRSSGNTIYF | TGTGCCAGCAGCCAAGACCGGGACAGGAGCTCTGGAAACACCATATATTTT